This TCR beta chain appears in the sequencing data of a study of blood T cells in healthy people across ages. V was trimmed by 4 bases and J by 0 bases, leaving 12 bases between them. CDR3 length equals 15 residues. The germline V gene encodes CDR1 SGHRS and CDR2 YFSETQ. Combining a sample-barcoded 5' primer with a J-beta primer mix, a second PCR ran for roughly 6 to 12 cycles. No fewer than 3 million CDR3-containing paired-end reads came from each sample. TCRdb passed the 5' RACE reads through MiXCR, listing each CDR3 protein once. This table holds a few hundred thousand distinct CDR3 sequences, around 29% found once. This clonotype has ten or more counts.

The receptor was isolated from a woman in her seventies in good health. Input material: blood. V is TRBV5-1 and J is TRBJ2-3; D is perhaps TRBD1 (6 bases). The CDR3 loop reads CASSVTGTSTDTQYF. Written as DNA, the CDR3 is TGCGCCAGCAGCGTTACAGGGACCAGCACAGATACGCAGTATTTT.